This T cell receptor beta chain is drawn from a study of tissue T cells after allogeneic stem cell transplantation. Here immunoSEQ multiplex PCR was the method, and the copy in TCRdb shows in-frame clones only, minus some. The data hold several thousand clones, with more than 50% observed a single time. The CDR3 contains 14 residues. Germline V gene lookup returns CDR1 SNHLY and CDR2 FYNNEI. V was pared by 6 bases and J by 0 bases, with 11 bases between. In its sample, this clone is medium-sized. The chain links TRBV2 to TRBJ1-1, with D possibly being TRBD1 (6 bases). The receptor was derived from a female donor aged 60 or older with lung cancer. The specimen was tissue from the jejunum, collected at autopsy. CDR3: CASRTGQMNTEAFF. The CDR3 DNA sequence: TGTGCCAGCAGGACGGGACAAATGAACACTGAAGCTTTCTTT.